This is a list of T cell receptor beta chains from one sample in a study of blood T cell repertoires in COVID-19. Assay used: immunoSEQ multiplex PCR; TCRdb lists only in-frame clones, some missing. The sample contains some 430,000 clones, about 90% of which appear only once. Sample: PBMCs or T cells enriched from blood (not recorded which). The receptor source for this set is a man between 18 and 35 years old who had recovered from COVID-19. CDR3s include the opening cysteine and the closing phenylalanine or tryptophan. D genes are given only for firm matches. Size is stated for part of the rows, as once, few or many counts, or as a class when the clone is expanded.

V gene	D gene	clone size	J gene	CDR3 DNA	CDR3 protein
TRBV10-3	.	few	TRBJ1-3	TGTGCCGCACGCAGGGGAAACCACTCTGGAAACACCATATATTTT	CAARRGNHSGNTIYF
TRBV3-1/TRBV3-2	.	.	TRBJ1-2	TGTGCCAGCAGCCCCCTGACAGAAGACTATGGCTACACCTTC	CASSPLTEDYGYTF
TRBV5-4	TRBD2	.	TRBJ2-3	TGTGCCAGCAGCCCGACGACTAGCGGGGGGGCCGGAGATACGCAGTATTTT	CASSPTTSGGAGDTQYF
TRBV28	TRBD1	.	TRBJ2-1	TGTGCCAGCAGTTCCGGGACAGGGGGCTCCTACAATGAGCAGTTCTTC	CASSSGTGGSYNEQFF
TRBV5-4	.	.	TRBJ2-1	TGTGCCAGCACCCCCGGAAGGAGCCCGGGGGATGAGCAGTTCTTC	CASTPGRSPGDEQFF
TRBV27	TRBD2	.	TRBJ2-1	TGTGCCAGCAGTTTATCGCTAGCGGAGTACAATGAGCAGTTCTTC	CASSLSLAEYNEQFF
TRBV2	.	.	TRBJ2-7	TGTGCCAGCAGCCGACAGGTTGGTAATTCCTACGAGCAGTACTTC	CASSRQVGNSYEQYF
TRBV2	TRBD1	few	TRBJ1-1	TGTGCCAGCAGCAGGACAGGGGATACTGAAGCTTTCTTT	CASSRTGDTEAFF
TRBV28	TRBD1	.	TRBJ2-5	TGTGCCAGCACCGGGACAGGGAGGGAGACCCAGTACTTC	CASTGTGRETQYF
TRBV6-1	.	.	TRBJ1-5	TGTGCCAGCAGTGAAGCTGTGTTGGTGGGTTGGCAGGCCGGTCAGCCCCAGCATTTT	CASSEAVLVGWQAGQPQHF
TRBV5-1	TRBD1	.	TRBJ1-5	TGCGCCAGCAGCCCGGGACAGGGGTACAATCAGCCCCAGCATTTT	CASSPGQGYNQPQHF
TRBV5-4	.	.	TRBJ2-3	TGTGCCAGCAGATTGAGGCAGGGTATCGGGGGTGATACGCAGTATTTT	CASRLRQGIGGDTQYF
TRBV19	.	.	TRBJ1-3	TGTGCCAGTAATTGGAACAGGGCCTCTGGAAACACCATATATTTT	CASNWNRASGNTIYF
TRBV5-4	.	.	TRBJ2-1	TGTGCCAGCAGCTTAGCGGATTACAATGAGCAGTTCTTC	CASSLADYNEQFF
TRBV5-1	.	.	TRBJ2-2	TGCGCCAGCAGCTTCTCGGGTGGGGAGCTGTTTTTT	CASSFSGGELFF
TRBV3-1/TRBV3-2	.	.	TRBJ1-1	TGTGCCAGCAGCCCCTCCCCGCGGGGACGGGCTTTCTTT	CASSPSPRGRAFF
TRBV5-4	TRBD2	once	TRBJ2-1	TGTGCCAGCAGCCCACCTGGAGCGGGAGGCTCCTACAATGAGCAGTTCTTC	CASSPPGAGGSYNEQFF
TRBV28	TRBD1	.	TRBJ2-5	TGTGCCACCGACACCTTGTCTACAGGGGGCAAGGAGACCCAGTACTTC	CATDTLSTGGKETQYF
TRBV5-1	.	few	TRBJ1-1	TGCGCCAGCAGCCCACCTCAGGGCGGGGAGAACACTGAAGCTTTCTTT	CASSPPQGGENTEAFF
TRBV27	.	.	TRBJ2-7	TGTGCCAGCAGCTACAGGGTGTCCTACGAGCAGTACTTC	CASSYRVSYEQYF
TRBV6-2/TRBV6-3	.	.	TRBJ1-6	TGTGCCAGCAGTTTTGGGGGACTAGGAGATTCACCCCTCCACTTT	CASSFGGLGDSPLHF
TRBV6-1	.	.	TRBJ2-1	TGTGCCAGCAGTGAAGGGAGGGTTATCAATGAGCAGTTCTTC	CASSEGRVINEQFF
TRBV28	TRBD2	.	TRBJ2-3	TGTGCCAGCAGTTTACCGGGACTAGCGGATATGGATACGCAGTATTTT	CASSLPGLADMDTQYF
TRBV3-1/TRBV3-2	.	.	TRBJ2-3	TGTGCCAGCAGCTATTCAGGGTTAGATACGCAGTATTTT	CASSYSGLDTQYF
TRBV5-4	.	.	TRBJ2-5	TGTGCCAGCAGCTTGGGGGGATTAGCGTCACAAGAGACCCAGTACTTC	CASSLGGLASQETQYF
TRBV30	.	.	TRBJ2-3	TGTGCCTGGAACGCGCAGGGCACAGATACGCAGTATTTT	CAWNAQGTDTQYF
TRBV20-1	.	.	TRBJ1-2	TGCAGTGCTCCAGGGATAGGCTACACCTTC	CSAPGIGYTF
TRBV3-1/TRBV3-2	.	.	TRBJ1-6	TGTGCCAGCAACCTGGGGGGGCAGGGCCTTGGCCCCTATAATTCACCCCTCCACTTT	CASNLGGQGLGPYNSPLHF
TRBV12-3/TRBV12-4	.	.	TRBJ1-1	TGTGCCAGCAGTTTGGCCACCGACACTGAAGCTTTCTTT	CASSLATDTEAFF
TRBV7-4	TRBD1	.	TRBJ2-7	TGTGCCAGCAGCTCGACAGGGGGCGGACTCGAGCAGTACTTC	CASSSTGGGLEQYF
TRBV5-8	.	.	TRBJ1-2	TGTGCCAGCACTAGGACAAACTATGGCTACACCTTC	CASTRTNYGYTF
TRBV19	.	.	TRBJ1-1	TGTGCCAGTATTTACGGACTCGAAGCTTTCTTT	CASIYGLEAFF
TRBV9	.	.	TRBJ1-1	TGTGCCAGCAGCGTAGATCAGGGGATCGACACTGAAGCTTTCTTT	CASSVDQGIDTEAFF
TRBV7-9	.	once	TRBJ1-5	TGTGCCAGCAGCACGGGGTATCAGCCCCAGCATTTT	CASSTGYQPQHF
TRBV11-3	TRBD1	.	TRBJ2-7	TGTGCCAGCAGCTTAGGACACCGGGACAGGTGGGACGAGCAGTACTTC	CASSLGHRDRWDEQYF
TRBV5-1	.	.	TRBJ2-7	TGCGCCAGCAGCTTGACTAGCAGCTACGAGCAGTACTTC	CASSLTSSYEQYF
TRBV11-2	TRBD1	.	TRBJ1-6	TGTGCCAGCAGCGTGCGACAGGGAGACATCCACTTT	CASSVRQGDIHF
TRBV7-2	TRBD2	few	TRBJ2-2	TGTGCCAGCAGCTTAGAGCGCGGGAGGGATGGGGAGCTGTTTTTT	CASSLERGRDGELFF
TRBV19	.	.	TRBJ1-4	TGTGCCAGTAGTATCACGACACGAGGGGGAAAACTGTTTTTT	CASSITTRGGKLFF
TRBV19	.	.	TRBJ1-1	TGTGCCAGTAGTATATCCACGTGGGGCCTTGAAGCTTTCTTT	CASSISTWGLEAFF
TRBV5-4	TRBD1	.	TRBJ2-7	TGTGCCAGCAGCGAGCCGGGACAGGGATCCTACGAGCAGTACTTC	CASSEPGQGSYEQYF
TRBV5-6	.	.	TRBJ2-7	TGTGCCAGCAGCTTGGGTTCAGGCCCACTTCTATCCTACGAGCAGTACTTC	CASSLGSGPLLSYEQYF
TRBV29-1	TRBD1	.	TRBJ1-1	TGCAGCGTTGTCAGGCTGGGTCAGGGGGCGATGAACACTGAAGCTTTCTTT	CSVVRLGQGAMNTEAFF
TRBV3-1/TRBV3-2	.	.	TRBJ2-2	TGTGCCAGCAGCCAAGTAACTAGCAGTTACACCGGGGAGCTGTTTTTT	CASSQVTSSYTGELFF
TRBV7-6	TRBD1	.	TRBJ1-5	TGTGCCAGCAGCACCGGGACAGGGGGGAATCAGCCCCAGCATTTT	CASSTGTGGNQPQHF
TRBV5-5	.	.	TRBJ2-7	TGTGCCAGCGGTTCGGGGGAAGTTTCCTACGAGCAGTACTTC	CASGSGEVSYEQYF